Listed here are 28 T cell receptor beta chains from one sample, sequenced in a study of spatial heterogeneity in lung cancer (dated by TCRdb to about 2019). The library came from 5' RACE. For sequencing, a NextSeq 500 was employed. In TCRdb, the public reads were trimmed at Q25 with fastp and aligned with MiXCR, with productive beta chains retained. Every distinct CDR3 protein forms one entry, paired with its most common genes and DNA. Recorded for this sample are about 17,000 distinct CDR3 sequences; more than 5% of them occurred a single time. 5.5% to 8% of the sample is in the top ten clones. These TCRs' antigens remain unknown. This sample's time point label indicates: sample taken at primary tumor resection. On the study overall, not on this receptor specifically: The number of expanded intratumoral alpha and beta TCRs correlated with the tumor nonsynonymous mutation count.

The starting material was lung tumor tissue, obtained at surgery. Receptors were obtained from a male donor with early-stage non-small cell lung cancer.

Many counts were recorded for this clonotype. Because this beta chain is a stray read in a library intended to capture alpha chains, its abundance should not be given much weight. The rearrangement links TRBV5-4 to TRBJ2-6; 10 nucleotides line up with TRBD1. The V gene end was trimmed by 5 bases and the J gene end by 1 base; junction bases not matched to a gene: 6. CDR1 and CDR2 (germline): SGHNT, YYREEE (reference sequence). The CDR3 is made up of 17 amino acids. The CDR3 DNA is TGTGCCAGCAGAGGTGGGACAGGGGATTCTGGGGCCAACGTCCTGACTTTC. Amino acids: CASRGGTGDSGANVLTF.

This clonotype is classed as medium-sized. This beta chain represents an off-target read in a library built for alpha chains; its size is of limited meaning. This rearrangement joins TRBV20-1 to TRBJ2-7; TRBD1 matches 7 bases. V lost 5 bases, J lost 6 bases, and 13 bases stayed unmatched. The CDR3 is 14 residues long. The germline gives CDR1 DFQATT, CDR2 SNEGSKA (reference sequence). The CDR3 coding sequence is TGCAGTGCTCTCTCTCCGGGACAGCTTACCGAGCAGTACTTC. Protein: CSALSPGQLTEQYF.

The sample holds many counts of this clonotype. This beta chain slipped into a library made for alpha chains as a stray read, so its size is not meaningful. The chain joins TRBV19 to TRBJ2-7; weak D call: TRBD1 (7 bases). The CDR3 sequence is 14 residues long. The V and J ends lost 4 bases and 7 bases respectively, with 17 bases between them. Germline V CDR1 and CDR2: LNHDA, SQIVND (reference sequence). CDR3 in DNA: TGTGCCAGTAGTACTACTTCACAGGGGACTGAGCAGTACTTC. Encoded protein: CASSTTSQGTEQYF.

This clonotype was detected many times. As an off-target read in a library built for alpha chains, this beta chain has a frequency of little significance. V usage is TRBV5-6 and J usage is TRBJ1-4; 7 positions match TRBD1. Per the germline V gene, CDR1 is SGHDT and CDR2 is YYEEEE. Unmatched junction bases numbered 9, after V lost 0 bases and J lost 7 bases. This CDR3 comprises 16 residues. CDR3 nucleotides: TGTGCCAGCAGCTTGGCCAGAAGGGGGCAAGGTGAAAAACTGTTTTTT. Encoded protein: CASSLARRGQGEKLFF.

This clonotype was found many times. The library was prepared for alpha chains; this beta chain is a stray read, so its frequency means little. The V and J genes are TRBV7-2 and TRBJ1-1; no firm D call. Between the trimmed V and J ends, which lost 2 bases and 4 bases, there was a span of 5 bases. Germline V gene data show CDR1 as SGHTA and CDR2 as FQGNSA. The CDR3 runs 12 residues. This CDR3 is CASSLPATEAFF. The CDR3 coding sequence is TGTGCCAGCAGCTTACCGGCCACTGAAGCTTTCTTT.

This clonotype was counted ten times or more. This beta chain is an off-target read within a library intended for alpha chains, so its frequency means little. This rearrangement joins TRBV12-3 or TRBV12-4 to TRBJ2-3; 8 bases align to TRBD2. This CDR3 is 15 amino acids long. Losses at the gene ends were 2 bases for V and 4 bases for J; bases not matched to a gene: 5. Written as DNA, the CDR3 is TGTGCCAGCAGTTTATCCAGCGGGAGTGCAGATACGCAGTATTTT. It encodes CASSLSSGSADTQYF.

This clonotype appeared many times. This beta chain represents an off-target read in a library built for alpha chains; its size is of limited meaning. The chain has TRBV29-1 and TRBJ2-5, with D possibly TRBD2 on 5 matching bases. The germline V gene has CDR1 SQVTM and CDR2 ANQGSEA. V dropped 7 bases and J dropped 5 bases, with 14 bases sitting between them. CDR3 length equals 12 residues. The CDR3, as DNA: TGCAGCGCCTCGAGAAGGGAGGAGACCCAGTACTTC. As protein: CSASRREETQYF.

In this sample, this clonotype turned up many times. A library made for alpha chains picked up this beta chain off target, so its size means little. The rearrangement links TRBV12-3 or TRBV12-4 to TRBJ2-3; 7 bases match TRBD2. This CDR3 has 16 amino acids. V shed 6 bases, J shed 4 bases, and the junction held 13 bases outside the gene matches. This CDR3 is CASSLQPGLLADTQYF. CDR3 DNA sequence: TGTGCCAGCAGCCTCCAACCGGGACTACTTGCAGATACGCAGTATTTT.

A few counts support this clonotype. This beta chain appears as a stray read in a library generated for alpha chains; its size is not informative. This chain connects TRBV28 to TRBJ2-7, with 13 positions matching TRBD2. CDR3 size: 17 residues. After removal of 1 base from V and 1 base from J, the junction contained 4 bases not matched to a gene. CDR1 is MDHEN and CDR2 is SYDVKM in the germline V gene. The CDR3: CASSLSSGLAGSYEQYF. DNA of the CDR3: TGTGCCAGCAGTTTATCCTCGGGACTAGCGGGATCCTACGAGCAGTACTTC.

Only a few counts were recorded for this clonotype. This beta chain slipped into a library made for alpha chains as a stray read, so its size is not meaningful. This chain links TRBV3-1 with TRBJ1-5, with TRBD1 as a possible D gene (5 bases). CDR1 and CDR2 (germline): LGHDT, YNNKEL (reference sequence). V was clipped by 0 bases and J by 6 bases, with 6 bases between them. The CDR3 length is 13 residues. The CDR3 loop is CASSQDRVQPQHF. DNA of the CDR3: TGTGCCAGCAGCCAAGACAGGGTTCAGCCCCAGCATTTT.

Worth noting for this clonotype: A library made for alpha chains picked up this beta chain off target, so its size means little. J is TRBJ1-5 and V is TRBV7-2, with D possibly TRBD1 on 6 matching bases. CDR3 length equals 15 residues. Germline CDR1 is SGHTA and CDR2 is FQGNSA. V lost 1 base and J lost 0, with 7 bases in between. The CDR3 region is CASSLGTDSNQPQHF. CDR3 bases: TGTGCCAGCAGCTTAGGGACAGATAGCAATCAGCCCCAGCATTTT.

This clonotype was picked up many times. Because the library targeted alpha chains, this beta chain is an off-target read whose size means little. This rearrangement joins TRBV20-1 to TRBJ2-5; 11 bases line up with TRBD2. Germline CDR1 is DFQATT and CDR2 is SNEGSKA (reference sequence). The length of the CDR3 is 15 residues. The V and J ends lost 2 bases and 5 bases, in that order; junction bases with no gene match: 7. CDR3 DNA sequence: TGCAGTGCTAGAAACCCTAGCGGGAGGTTGGAGACCCAGTACTTC. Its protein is CSARNPSGRLETQYF.

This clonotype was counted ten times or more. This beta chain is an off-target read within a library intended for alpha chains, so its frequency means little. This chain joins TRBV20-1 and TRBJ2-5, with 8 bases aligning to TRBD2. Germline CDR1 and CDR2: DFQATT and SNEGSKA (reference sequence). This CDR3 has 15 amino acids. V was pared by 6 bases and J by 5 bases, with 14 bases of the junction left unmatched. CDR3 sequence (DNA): TGCAGTGCGGAGAGGCCCGGGGGGGTTCACGAGACCCAGTACTTC. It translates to CSAERPGGVHETQYF.

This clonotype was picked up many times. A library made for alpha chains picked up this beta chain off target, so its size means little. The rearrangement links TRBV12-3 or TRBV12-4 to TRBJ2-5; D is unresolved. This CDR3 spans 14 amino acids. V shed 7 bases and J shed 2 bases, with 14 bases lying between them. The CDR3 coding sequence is TGTGCCAGCACTTTTACGGGCACACAAGAGACCCAGTACTTC. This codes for CASTFTGTQETQYF.

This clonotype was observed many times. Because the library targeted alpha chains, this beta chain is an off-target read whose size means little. This chain's CDR3 is CASSLEVGELFF. The CDR3 coding sequence is TGTGCCAGCAGCTTGGAGGTCGGGGAGCTGTTTTTT. V gene TRBV7-3 combines with J gene TRBJ2-2; perhaps TRBD2 as D (5 bases). V was trimmed by 3 bases and J by 7 bases, leaving 6 bases between them. Germline values: CDR1 SGHTA, CDR2 FQGTGA. This CDR3 comprises 12 residues. Supplemented by reference TRBV7-3 and TRBJ2-2, the full variable domain reads GAGVSQTPSNKVTEKGKYVELRCDPISGHTALYWYRQSLGQGPEFLIYFQGTGAADDSGLPNDRFFAVRPEGSVSTLKIQRTERGDSAVYLCASSLEVGELFFGEGSRLTVL.

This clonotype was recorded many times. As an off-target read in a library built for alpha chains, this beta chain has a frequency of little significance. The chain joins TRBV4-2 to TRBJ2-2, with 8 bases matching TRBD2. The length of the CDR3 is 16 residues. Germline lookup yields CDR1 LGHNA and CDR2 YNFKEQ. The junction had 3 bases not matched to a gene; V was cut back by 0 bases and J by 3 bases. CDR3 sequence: CASSQEAGGHTGELFF. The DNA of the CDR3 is TGTGCCAGCAGCCAAGAGGCGGGAGGCCACACCGGGGAGCTGTTTTTT.

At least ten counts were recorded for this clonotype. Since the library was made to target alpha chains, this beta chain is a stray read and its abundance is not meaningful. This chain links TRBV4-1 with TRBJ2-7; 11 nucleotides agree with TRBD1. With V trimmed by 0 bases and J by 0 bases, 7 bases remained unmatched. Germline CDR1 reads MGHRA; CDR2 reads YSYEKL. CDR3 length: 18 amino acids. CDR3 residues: CASSQEFGTGGFSYEQYF. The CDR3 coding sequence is TGCGCCAGCAGCCAAGAGTTTGGGACAGGGGGTTTCTCCTACGAGCAGTACTTC.

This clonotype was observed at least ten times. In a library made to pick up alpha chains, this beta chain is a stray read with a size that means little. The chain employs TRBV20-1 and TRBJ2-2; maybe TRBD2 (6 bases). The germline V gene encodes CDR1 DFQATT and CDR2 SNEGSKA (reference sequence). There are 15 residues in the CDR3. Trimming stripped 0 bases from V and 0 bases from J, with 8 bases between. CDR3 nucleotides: TGCAGTGCTAGAGATCTAGCGACGAACACCGGGGAGCTGTTTTTT. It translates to CSARDLATNTGELFF.

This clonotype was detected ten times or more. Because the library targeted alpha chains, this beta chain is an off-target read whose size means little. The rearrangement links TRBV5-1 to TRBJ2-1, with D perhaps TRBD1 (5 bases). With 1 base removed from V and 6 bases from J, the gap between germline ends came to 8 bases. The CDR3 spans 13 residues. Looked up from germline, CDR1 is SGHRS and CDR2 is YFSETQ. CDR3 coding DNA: TGCGCCAGCAGCTTGAAGGGGATCAATGAGCAGTTCTTC. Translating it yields CASSLKGINEQFF. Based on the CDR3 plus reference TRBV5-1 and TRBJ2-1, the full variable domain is KAGVTQTPRYLIKTRGQQVTLSCSPISGHRSVSWYQQTPGQGLQFLFEYFSETQRNKGNFPGRFSGRQFSNSRSEMNVSTLELGDSALYLCASSLKGINEQFFGPGTRLTVL.

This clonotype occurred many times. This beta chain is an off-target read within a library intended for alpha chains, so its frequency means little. CDR3 bases: TGTGCCAGCAGCCCCTCCGGGCAGAAGTTCCCTGAAGCTTTCTTT. Translating it yields CASSPSGQKFPEAFF. V usage is TRBV7-2 and J usage is TRBJ1-1; D unresolved. The V and J ends lost 5 bases and 6 bases respectively, with 19 bases between them. Germline V CDR1 and CDR2: SGHTA, FQGNSA. CDR3 size: 15 residues.

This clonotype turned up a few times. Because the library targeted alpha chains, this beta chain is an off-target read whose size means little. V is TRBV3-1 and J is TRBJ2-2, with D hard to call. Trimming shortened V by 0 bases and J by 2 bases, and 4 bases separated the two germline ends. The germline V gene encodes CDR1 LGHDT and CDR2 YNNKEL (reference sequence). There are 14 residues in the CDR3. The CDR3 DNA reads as TGTGCCAGCAGCCAAGATCAAAACACCGGGGAGCTGTTTTTT. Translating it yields CASSQDQNTGELFF.

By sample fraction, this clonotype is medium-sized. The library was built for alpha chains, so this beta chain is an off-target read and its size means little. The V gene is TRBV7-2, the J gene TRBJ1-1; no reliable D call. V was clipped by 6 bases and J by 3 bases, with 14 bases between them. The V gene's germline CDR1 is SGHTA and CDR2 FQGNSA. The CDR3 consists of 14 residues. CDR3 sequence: CASSRTATDTEAFF. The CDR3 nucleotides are TGTGCCAGCAGTCGGACGGCCACTGACACTGAAGCTTTCTTT.

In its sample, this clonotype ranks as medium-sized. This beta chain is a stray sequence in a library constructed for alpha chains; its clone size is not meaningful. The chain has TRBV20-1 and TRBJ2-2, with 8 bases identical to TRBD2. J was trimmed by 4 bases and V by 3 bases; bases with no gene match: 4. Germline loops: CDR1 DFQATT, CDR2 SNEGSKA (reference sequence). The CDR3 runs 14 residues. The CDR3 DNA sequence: TGCAGTGCTAGTAACGGGAGGGCCACCGGGGAGCTGTTTTTT. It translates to CSASNGRATGELFF.

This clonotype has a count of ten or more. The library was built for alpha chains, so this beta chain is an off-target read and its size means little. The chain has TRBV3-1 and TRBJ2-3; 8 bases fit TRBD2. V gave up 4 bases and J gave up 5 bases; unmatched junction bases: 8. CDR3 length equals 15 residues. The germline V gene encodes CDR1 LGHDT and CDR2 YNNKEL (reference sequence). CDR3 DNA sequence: TGTGCCAGCAGCCGGCGCGGGGGGAGGGTAGATACGCAGTATTTT. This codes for CASSRRGGRVDTQYF.

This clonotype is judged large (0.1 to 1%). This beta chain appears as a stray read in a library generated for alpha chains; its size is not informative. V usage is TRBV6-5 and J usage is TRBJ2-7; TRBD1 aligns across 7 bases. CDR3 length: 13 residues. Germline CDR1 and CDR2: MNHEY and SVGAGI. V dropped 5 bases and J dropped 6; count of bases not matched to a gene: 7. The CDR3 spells CASSEGARGEQYF. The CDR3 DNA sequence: TGTGCCAGCAGTGAGGGGGCCCGGGGCGAGCAGTACTTC.

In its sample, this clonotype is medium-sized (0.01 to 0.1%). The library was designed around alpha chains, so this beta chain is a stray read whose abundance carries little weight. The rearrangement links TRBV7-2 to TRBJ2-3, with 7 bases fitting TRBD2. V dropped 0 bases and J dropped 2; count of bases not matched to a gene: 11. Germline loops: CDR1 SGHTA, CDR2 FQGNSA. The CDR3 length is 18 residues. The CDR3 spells CASSLAFGGWNPTDTQYF. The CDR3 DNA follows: TGTGCCAGCAGCTTAGCCTTCGGGGGGTGGAATCCCACAGATACGCAGTATTTT.

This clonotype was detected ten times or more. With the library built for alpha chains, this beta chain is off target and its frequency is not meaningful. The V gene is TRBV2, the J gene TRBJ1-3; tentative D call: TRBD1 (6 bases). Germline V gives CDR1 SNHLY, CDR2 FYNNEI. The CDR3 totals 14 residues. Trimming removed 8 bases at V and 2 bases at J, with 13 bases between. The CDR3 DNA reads TGTGCCAGCCGGTCTTGGACAGCTGGAAACACCATATATTTT. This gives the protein CASRSWTAGNTIYF. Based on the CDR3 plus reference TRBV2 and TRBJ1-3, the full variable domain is EPEVTQTPSHQVTQMGQEVILRCVPISNHLYFYWYRQILGQKVEFLVSFYNNEISEKSEIFDDQFSVERPDGSNFTLKIRSTKLEDSAMYFCASRSWTAGNTIYFGEGSWLTVV.

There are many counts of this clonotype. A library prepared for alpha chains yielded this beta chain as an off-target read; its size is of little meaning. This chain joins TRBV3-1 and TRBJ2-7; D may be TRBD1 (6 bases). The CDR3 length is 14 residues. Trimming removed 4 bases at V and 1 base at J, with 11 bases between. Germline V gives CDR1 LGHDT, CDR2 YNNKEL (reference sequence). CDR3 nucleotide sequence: TGTGCCAGCAGCCCTAACAGGGATTCCTACGAGCAGTACTTC. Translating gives CASSPNRDSYEQYF.